Each of the 23 T cell receptor beta chains below was sequenced from the same sample in a study of OX40 agonist ivuxolimab in advanced cancers. The assay was immunoSEQ multiplex PCR, and TCRdb's table has in-frame clones only and misses some. The sample has under 95,000 clones, about 89% seen once; the top ten hold roughly 8.9%. This specimen consisted of CD4+ or CD8+ T cells sorted from blood, obtained in a trial of the OX40 agonist ivuxolimab. Receptor source: an adult with an advanced solid tumor such as melanoma, head and neck, liver or kidney cancer.

The chain couples TRBV13 to TRBJ2-1; no clear D. The CDR3 has 17 residues. Germline CDR1 is PRHDT and CDR2 is FYEKMQ (reference sequence). V lost 5 bases and J lost 1, with 18 bases in between. Here the CDR3 DNA reads TGTGCCAGCAGCCCGCGCGACCTACTCCGATCCTACAATGAGCAGTTCTTC. It is translated as CASSPRDLLRSYNEQFF.

The V gene is TRBV6-6, the J gene TRBJ1-1; 12 bases agree with TRBD1. The CDR3 consists of 16 residues. CDR1 is MNHNY, CDR2 SVGAGI, per germline (reference sequence). J was trimmed by 2 bases and V by 6 bases; bases with no gene match: 7. The DNA of the CDR3 is TGTGCCAGCAGCCCCGGGACAGGGGGCCTAAACACTGAAGCTTTCTTT. Amino acid sequence: CASSPGTGGLNTEAFF.

This chain links TRBV21-1 with TRBJ2-7; TRBD1, the table's D call, was not compared with the DNA. TRBV21-1 is a pseudogene locus. The CDR3 consists of 13 residues. This chain's CDR3 is CASNTGQGGEQYF. CDR3 in DNA: TGTGCCAGCAACACGGGACAGGGAGGCGAGCAGTACTTC.

The chain links TRBV25-1 to TRBJ1-3; D not certain. The germline gives CDR1 MGHDK, CDR2 SYGVNS. The length of the CDR3 is 15 residues. V was trimmed by 5 bases and J by 0 bases, leaving 11 bases between them. This chain's CDR3 is CASSTLYNSGNTIYF. The CDR3 DNA sequence: TGTGCCAGCAGTACCCTGTACAACTCTGGAAACACCATATATTTT.

Turning to this clone: The junction and the germline gene differ at one end; a read error may be behind it. V usage is TRBV7-9 and J usage is TRBJ1-2, with D possibly TRBD1 on 6 matching bases. Per germline, CDR1 SEHNR and CDR2 FQNEAQ (reference sequence). The CDR3 extends over 12 amino acids. CDR3 nucleotides: TGTGCCAGCAGCAACAGGGACTACGGCTACACCTTC. This encodes CASSNRDYGYTF.

The chain combines TRBV5-6 with TRBJ2-1, with D unresolved. Trimming removed 4 bases at V and 7 bases at J, with 9 bases between. CDR1 and CDR2 (germline): SGHDT, YYEEEE. The CDR3 consists of 12 residues. CDR3 DNA: TGTGCCAGCAGCATAGGTCTGAATGAGCAGTTCTTC. Its protein is CASSIGLNEQFF.

This chain connects TRBV10-3 to TRBJ1-2, with D perhaps TRBD1 (5 bases). This CDR3 has 13 amino acids. V was shortened by 7 bases and J by 5 bases, with 14 bases between the two germline ends. CDR1 is ENHRY, CDR2 SYGVKD, per germline. The CDR3 is CAIMAGTEYGYTF. The CDR3 nucleotides read TGTGCCATCATGGCCGGGACGGAATATGGCTACACCTTC.

This chain links TRBV27 with TRBJ1-3, with D unclear. The V end was cut by 11 bases, the J end by 2 bases, with 13 bases between. CDR1 and CDR2 (germline): MNHEY, SMNVEV (reference sequence). This CDR3 contains 13 residues. The CDR3: CAAATLPGNTIYF. CDR3 bases: TGTGCCGCCGCCACCTTGCCTGGAAACACCATATATTTT.

The V and J genes are TRBV11-3 and TRBJ2-3; 7 positions agree with TRBD2. This CDR3 contains 16 residues. Germline V gene data show CDR1 as SGHNT and CDR2 as YENEEA. V gave up 0 bases and J gave up 2 bases; unmatched junction bases: 5. The CDR3 nucleotides are TGTGCCAGCAGCTTAGATCGGGGGGATACCACAGATACGCAGTATTTT. Translating gives CASSLDRGDTTDTQYF. The full variable domain, with the rest looked up from reference TRBV11-3 and TRBJ2-3, is EAGVVQSPRYKIIEKKQPVAFWCNPISGHNTLYWYLQNLGQGPELLIRYENEEAVDDSQLPKDRFSAERLKGVDSTLKIQPAELGDSAVYLCASSLDRGDTTDTQYFGPGTRLTVL.

V and J are TRBV9 and TRBJ2-5; 7 bases align to TRBD2. The last part of the DNA fits TRBJ2-7 better; the J call may be wrong. The CDR3 length is 16 residues. The germline CDR1 and CDR2 sequences are SGDLS and YYNGEE. The CDR3 coding sequence is TGTGCCAGCAGCGTAGGTAGCGGGCTTGCCTACTACGAGCAGTACTTC. Its translation is CASSVGSGLAYYEQYF.

This clone was counted between two and nine times. J is TRBJ1-2 and V is TRBV25-1, with 7 bases aligning to TRBD1. Trimming took 2 bases from V and 4 from J; bases not matched to a gene: 10. This CDR3 has 16 residues. In germline, CDR1 is MGHDK, CDR2 SYGVNS. CDR3 in DNA: TGTGCCAGCAGTGAAGGAGGTACAGGGGAGGGCTATGGCTACACCTTC. Translated, it gives CASSEGGTGEGYGYTF.

The chain uses TRBV7-2 and TRBJ2-7; 14 bases align to TRBD2. In germline, CDR1 is SGHTA, CDR2 FQGNSA. After removal of 2 bases from V and 4 bases from J, the junction contained 1 base not matched to a gene. CDR3 size: 15 residues. CDR3 coding DNA: TGTGCCAGCAGCTTATGGACTAGCGGGAGGTACGAGCAGTACTTC. Translation: CASSLWTSGRYEQYF.

The chain links TRBV9 to TRBJ2-6, with D tentatively TRBD2 (6 bases). V was cut by 4 bases and J by 1 base, with 15 bases left in between. Per the germline V gene, CDR1 is SGDLS and CDR2 is YYNGEE. There are 17 residues in the CDR3. The CDR3 region has the DNA TGTGCCAGCAGCCCCCGCGGGGATTGGTCTGGGGCCAACGTCCTGACTTTC. Residues: CASSPRGDWSGANVLTF.

V usage is TRBV19 and J usage is TRBJ1-5; D not certain. This CDR3 comprises 17 residues. V shed 2 bases and J shed 2 bases, with 16 bases lying between them. CDR1 is LNHDA and CDR2 is SQIVND in the germline V gene (reference sequence). CDR3 residues: CASSILVPGGGNQPQHF. As DNA, the CDR3 is TGTGCCAGTAGTATACTTGTCCCGGGCGGGGGCAATCAGCCCCAGCATTTT.

V and J are TRBV30 and TRBJ1-4; unclear D gene. The CDR3 covers 14 residues. CDR1 and CDR2 from the germline V gene are GTSNPN and SVGIG (reference sequence). V lost 8 bases and J 7 bases, leaving 20 bases between the germline ends. The CDR3 spells CAGEYGVGVEKLFF. The CDR3 DNA reads TGTGCCGGAGAATATGGGGTAGGAGTTGAAAAACTGTTTTTT. Based on the CDR3 plus reference TRBV30 and TRBJ1-4, the full variable domain is SQTIHQWPATLVQPVGSPLSLECTVEGTSNPNLYWYRQAAGRGLQLLFYSVGIGQISSEVPQNLSASRPQDRQFILSSKKLLLSDSGFYLCAGEYGVGVEKLFFGSGTQLSVL.

The chain employs TRBV13 and TRBJ2-1; 15 nucleotides align to TRBD2. The CDR3 spans 15 residues. Per the germline V gene, CDR1 is PRHDT and CDR2 is FYEKMQ (reference sequence). J gave up 7 bases and V 3 bases, and 1 base lay outside the gene matches. CDR3 in DNA: TGTGCCAGCAGCTTGGGGACTAGCGGGGGGAATGAGCAGTTCTTC. It yields the protein CASSLGTSGGNEQFF.

The chain couples TRBV6-1 to TRBJ2-7; 7 nucleotides match TRBD1. CDR1 is MNHNS and CDR2 is SASEGT in the germline V gene. The V gene end was trimmed by 7 bases and the J gene end by 4 bases; junction bases not matched to a gene: 10. CDR3 length: 14 amino acids. DNA of the CDR3: TGTGCCAGCAACCCCTATGACAGGGAGTACGAGCAGTACTTC. Translating it yields CASNPYDREYEQYF.

The gene calls are TRBV11-3 and TRBJ1-2; 8 nucleotides line up with TRBD1. The CDR3 is 14 amino acids. J lost 4 bases, V lost 5 bases, and 6 bases had no gene match. CDR1 is SGHNT and CDR2 is YENEEA in the germline V gene. CDR3 coding DNA: TGTGCCAGCAGCGAAGGGACAGGTGTCTATGGCTACACCTTC. It is translated as CASSEGTGVYGYTF.

The chain combines TRBV7-9 with TRBJ1-1, with unresolved D. Per germline, CDR1 SEHNR and CDR2 FQNEAQ (reference sequence). The CDR3 sequence is 13 residues long. Trimming removed 7 bases at V and 3 bases at J, with 12 bases between. In DNA form, the CDR3 reads TGTGCCAGCAACCCCTCTCGGTACACTGAAGCTTTCTTT. This sequence encodes CASNPSRYTEAFF.

The chain is built from TRBV9 and TRBJ2-7; 11 nucleotides match TRBD1. The CDR3 loop spans 15 amino acids. J gave up 2 bases and V 3 bases, and 4 bases lay outside the gene matches. Germline V gene sequence: CDR1 SGDLS, CDR2 YYNGEE. The CDR3 DNA follows: TGTGCCAGCAGCGGAGGGACAGGGGGGGCCTACGAGCAGTACTTC. As protein: CASSGGTGGAYEQYF.

This clone was seen just once. The CDR3, as DNA: TGTGCCAGCAGCTCACTAGCGGGCAAAAACATTCAGTACTTC. Protein sequence: CASSSLAGKNIQYF. The gene calls are TRBV5-4 and TRBJ2-4; 9 positions agree with TRBD2. This CDR3 has 14 residues. Losses at the gene ends were 3 bases for V and 3 bases for J; bases not matched to a gene: 1. Germline V gene data show CDR1 as SGHNT and CDR2 as YYREEE (reference sequence).

The V call is TRBV27, the J call TRBJ2-4; D ambiguous. Germline lookup yields CDR1 MNHEY and CDR2 SMNVEV (reference sequence). Deletions cut 8 bases from V and 0 bases from J, with 11 bases between. The CDR3 runs 14 residues. CDR3 amino acids: CASGYTSAKNIQYF. Here the CDR3 DNA reads TGTGCCAGCGGATATACTTCAGCCAAAAACATTCAGTACTTC.

J is TRBJ2-7 and V is TRBV7-8; D is possibly TRBD2 (7 bases). V was shortened by 1 base and J by 2 bases, with 21 bases between the two germline ends. Germline values: CDR1 SGHVS, CDR2 FQNEAQ. This CDR3 is 18 amino acids long. CDR3 DNA sequence: TGTGCCAGCAGCTTAGGATACCCGGGGGGCCTGTCGACCTACGAGCAGTACTTC. Amino acids: CASSLGYPGGLSTYEQYF.